Listed here are 6 T cell receptor beta chains from one sample, sequenced in a study of blood T cell repertoires in COVID-19. The data were produced by immunoSEQ multiplex PCR, yet TCRdb's version contains in-frame clones alone and is incomplete. This table holds 140,000 to 150,000 clones, 75% to 85% found once. What was sequenced was peripheral blood. The receptors here all came from a man between 60 and 75 years old with active or convalescent COVID-19.

The chain uses TRBV11-3 and TRBJ1-2, with D unresolved. This CDR3 contains 14 residues. With 2 bases removed from V and 0 bases from J, the gap between germline ends came to 7 bases. CDR1 SGHNT and CDR2 YENEEA come from the germline V gene. For the CDR3, the DNA is TGTGCCAGCAGCTTATACAGTACTAACTATGGCTACACCTTC. Translating it yields CASSLYSTNYGYTF.

The chain links TRBV6-6 to TRBJ2-2, with 11 bases matching TRBD2. CDR1 is MNHNY and CDR2 is SVGAGI in the germline V gene (reference sequence). V lost 5 bases and J lost 4; bases outside the gene matches: 9. This CDR3 comprises 17 residues. The CDR3 DNA follows: TGTGCCAGCAGTCGTGGGACTAGCGGTCGTGGCACCGGGGAGCTGTTTTTT. Translated: CASSRGTSGRGTGELFF.

The chain recombines TRBV18 with TRBJ1-5, with TRBD1 as a possible D gene (6 bases). CDR3 length: 14 amino acids. Germline CDR1 reads KGHSH; CDR2 reads LQKENI. The V end was cut by 6 bases, the J end by 6 bases, with 15 bases between. CDR3 sequence: CASSSSGTSQPQHF. The CDR3 nucleotides read TGTGCCAGCTCGTCCTCCGGGACATCTCAGCCCCAGCATTTT.

The chain carries TRBV24-1 and TRBJ2-1; 12 nucleotides match TRBD2. Germline V gene sequence: CDR1 KGHDR, CDR2 SFDVKD. There are 15 residues in the CDR3. The trim removed 10 bases at V and 4 bases at J, leaving 7 bases unmatched. The CDR3 bases are TGTGCCACTACTTCCCTAGCGGGAGGGTACAATGAGCAGTTCTTC. It translates to CATTSLAGGYNEQFF.

This sequence joins TRBV9 and TRBJ2-6; tentative D call: TRBD2 (5 bases). The germline V gene has CDR1 SGDLS and CDR2 YYNGEE. The CDR3 spans 17 residues. Trimming pared 4 bases from V and 1 base from J, leaving 15 bases between. The DNA of the CDR3 is TGTGCCAGCAGCTTCTACGGGGTTAGGTCTGGGGCCAACGTCCTGACTTTC. Encoded protein: CASSFYGVRSGANVLTF.

The CDR3: CASSIDTGKYGYTF. In nucleotides, the CDR3 is TGTGCCAGTAGTATCGACACAGGGAAATATGGCTACACCTTC. The chain uses TRBV19 and TRBJ1-2, with D possibly TRBD1 on 6 matching bases. There are 14 residues in the CDR3. The germline gives CDR1 LNHDA, CDR2 SQIVND (reference sequence). V lost 3 bases, J lost 5 bases, and 13 bases lay in between. Using reference TRBV19 and TRBJ1-2 for the parts outside the CDR3, the full variable domain is DGGITQSPKYLFRKEGQNVTLSCEQNLNHDAMYWYRQDPGQGLRLIYYSQIVNDFQKGDIAEGYSVSREKKESFPLTVTSAQKNPTAFYLCASSIDTGKYGYTFGSGTRLTVV.